One and the same sample provided the 5 T cell receptor beta chains below, sequenced in a study of tumor-infiltrating lymphocytes in localized non-small cell lung cancer. Libraries were prepared by immunoSEQ multiplex PCR; TCRdb keeps only in-frame clonotypes and omits some of them. The data contain 15,000 or so clones, roughly 76% of them singletons. Input material: lung tumor tissue. These receptors were taken from a human donor with non-small cell lung cancer.

The chain has TRBV2 and TRBJ2-2, with 7 nucleotides matching TRBD1. The CDR3 is 13 amino acids. Germline CDR1 is SNHLY and CDR2 is FYNNEI. The V gene end was trimmed by 5 bases and the J gene end by 6 bases; junction bases not matched to a gene: 3. CDR3 region: CASSLTGSGELFF. The CDR3, as DNA: TGTGCCAGCAGTCTGACAGGGTCCGGGGAGCTGTTTTTT.

The chain carries TRBV7-2 and TRBJ1-3; no firm D call. Looked up from germline, CDR1 is SGHTA and CDR2 is FQGNSA. CDR3 length equals 15 residues. The V end lost 5 bases, the J end lost 3 bases, and 14 bases lay between the germline ends. The CDR3 region has the DNA TGTGCCAGCAGCCGGGAGCGGGTGGGTGGAAACACCATATATTTT. The encoded protein is CASSRERVGGNTIYF. The whole variable domain, filled in from reference TRBV7-2 and TRBJ1-3, reads GAGVSQSPSNKVTEKGKDVELRCDPISGHTALYWYRQSLGQGLEFLIYFQGNSAPDKSGLPSDRFSAERTGGSVSTLTIQRTQQEDSAVYLCASSRERVGGNTIYFGEGSWLTVV.

This clone was seen just once. V and J are TRBV6-1 and TRBJ2-1; the D gene is possibly TRBD2 (6 bases). V was cut by 6 bases and J by 7 bases, with 19 bases left in between. Per the germline V gene, CDR1 is MNHNS and CDR2 is SASEGT. The CDR3 loop spans 15 amino acids. Written as DNA, the CDR3 is TGTGCCAGCAGGGCAGTCGGGAGTAAGGGGAATGAGCAGTTCTTC. As protein: CASRAVGSKGNEQFF.

The gene calls are TRBV15 and TRBJ2-3; 7 positions match TRBD2. The CDR3 length is 15 residues. The junction had 5 bases not matched to a gene; V was cut back by 1 base and J by 4 bases. Looked up from germline, CDR1 is LNHNV and CDR2 is YYDKDF (reference sequence). CDR3 loop: CATSRGGGSADTQYF. The DNA of the CDR3 is TGTGCCACCAGCAGAGGCGGCGGGAGTGCAGATACGCAGTATTTT.

The chain is built from TRBV6-6 and TRBJ1-5, with a weak D call TRBD1 (6 bases). The CDR3 spans 14 residues. V lost 6 bases and J 7 bases, leaving 16 bases between the germline ends. Germline CDR1 MNHNY, CDR2 SVGAGI (reference sequence). The CDR3: CASRFTGWGQPQHF. The CDR3 DNA reads as TGTGCCAGCAGGTTTACAGGGTGGGGGCAGCCCCAGCATTTT.